The sequence of this T cell receptor beta chain was determined in a study of cytomegalovirus exposure and HLA in healthy donors. The study, taken as a whole, reports: What a later analysis reportedly showed was that an Asian-associated ancestry cluster had fewer N-insertions than the roughly 670-donor mean. The study flagged approximately 180 TCR beta chains as cytomegalovirus-associated.

The CDR3 is 17 residues long. Trimming took 2 bases from V and 1 from J; bases not matched to a gene: 6. The germline gives CDR1 SGHDT, CDR2 YYEEEE. In the case of this clone: Its antigen is still unknown.

Primers for the PCR totalled 60 Vbeta and 13 Jbeta. Methods used by the authors: Later, an analysis found around 80 million unique TCR beta chains, and 8.5 million to 12 million of these were shared. Using immunoSEQ multiplex PCR, the repertoire was profiled, and TCRdb retains in-frame clones only, with some absent. That table supplies the V and J calls and clone size; D and trimming were determined from the DNA. Of roughly 200,000 clones in the sample, around 80% were seen once. The specimen sequenced was PBMCs. The V and J genes are TRBV5-6 and TRBJ2-1; 10 nucleotides line up with TRBD1. This TCR was sampled from a woman aged 40 to 49 in good health and CMV-seronegative. The DNA of the CDR3 is TGTGCCAGCAGCTTCCCCCCGGGACAGGGGTCCTACAATGAGCAGTTCTTC. Amino acids: CASSFPPGQGSYNEQFF.